This T cell receptor (beta chain) was recorded in a study of blood T cell repertoires in COVID-19. The germline V gene encodes CDR1 MDHEN and CDR2 SYDVKM. The CDR3 length is 14 residues. V lost 11 bases to trimming and J lost 0 bases, with 16 bases between them. Assay used: immunoSEQ multiplex PCR; TCRdb lists only in-frame clones, some missing. The sample yields approximately 170,000 clones, 88% seen once. This clone was counted only a few times. The age range of participants was about 18 to 100 years, with residence in 20 to 25 US areas. Each recovered donor of Cohort 3 presented with two negative PCRs, clearance, or symptom resolution.

The TCR was taken from a woman aged 18-35 years who had recovered from COVID-19. The material sequenced was PBMCs or T cells enriched from blood (not recorded which). The J gene is TRBJ1-1, the V gene TRBV28; D ambiguous. This CDR3 is CAAMMVAMNTEAFF. DNA for the CDR3: TGTGCCGCCATGATGGTCGCGATGAACACTGAAGCTTTCTTT. Full variable domain (rest looked up from reference TRBV28 and TRBJ1-1): DVKVTQSSRYLVKRTGEKVFLECVQDMDHENMFWYRQDPGLGLRLIYFSYDVKMKEKGDIPEGYSVSREKKERFSLILESASTNQTSMYLCAAMMVAMNTEAFFGQGTRLTVV.